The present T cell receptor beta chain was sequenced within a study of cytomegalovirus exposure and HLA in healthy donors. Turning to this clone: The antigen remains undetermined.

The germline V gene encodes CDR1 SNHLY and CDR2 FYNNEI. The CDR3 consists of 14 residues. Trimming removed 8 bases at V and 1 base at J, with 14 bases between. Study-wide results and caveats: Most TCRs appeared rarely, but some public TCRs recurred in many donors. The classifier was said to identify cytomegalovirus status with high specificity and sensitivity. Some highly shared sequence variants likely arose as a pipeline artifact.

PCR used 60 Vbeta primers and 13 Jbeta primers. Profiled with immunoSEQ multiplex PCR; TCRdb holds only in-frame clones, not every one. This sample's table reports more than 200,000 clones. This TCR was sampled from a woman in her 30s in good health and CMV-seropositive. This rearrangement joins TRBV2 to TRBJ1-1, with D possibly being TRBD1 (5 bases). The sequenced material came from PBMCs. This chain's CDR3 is CASEHPTENTEAFF. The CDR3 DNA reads TGTGCCAGCGAACACCCGACAGAGAACACTGAAGCTTTCTTT.